This TCR beta chain was retrieved from a study of T-cell memory formation after mild COVID-19. Study-wide results and caveats: Balance between CD4 and CD8 was seen in clones contracting day 15 to 85, and a CD4+ lean was seen in later expanders.

Points on this clonotype: Antigen unknown.

It was 5'RACE with constant-segment primers that produced the TCR alpha and TCR beta cDNA libraries, which carried sample barcodes and UMIs. One entry per CDR3 protein, called by TCRdb with MiXCR from the 5' RACE reads. The sample has about 430,000 distinct CDR3 sequences; about 24% are singletons. The clonotype comes from an adult woman who had mild COVID-19 (a few samples of this study predate the infection). Cell type and time point are not known. The sequenced sample was PBMCs or a T cell subset sorted from them (not recorded which).

The CDR3 DNA is TGCAGTGCTAGGATCACCTGGGACACCATGAACACTGAAGCTTTCTTT. Protein product: CSARITWDTMNTEAFF. V usage is TRBV20-1 and J usage is TRBJ1-1; D is possibly TRBD1 (6 bases). V was pared by 3 bases and J by 0 bases, with 17 bases between. The germline V gene encodes CDR1 DFQATT and CDR2 SNEGSKA (reference sequence). This CDR3 contains 16 residues.